These 9 T cell receptor beta chains came from one sample sequenced in a study of response to subunit inactivated influenza vaccine. In TCRdb, the RT-PCR reads were re-called with MiXCR into one record per CDR3 protein. This sample has hundreds of thousands of distinct CDR3 sequences, with 7.6% found just once. The source material was PBMCs from blood, sampled less than 25 months after vaccination. These TCRs come from a man aged 50 to 75 who received an inactivated influenza vaccine.

There are a few counts of this clonotype. The V and J genes are TRBV30 and TRBJ2-4; D unclear. The V and J ends lost 3 bases and 4 bases respectively, with 10 bases between them. In germline, CDR1 is GTSNPN, CDR2 SVGIG (reference sequence). This CDR3 spans 13 amino acids. This CDR3 reads CAWRGNGKNIQYF. The CDR3 bases are TGTGCCTGGAGGGGGAACGGGAAAAACATTCAGTACTTC.

This clonotype was recorded a few times. The rearrangement joins TRBV20-1 to TRBJ2-3, with 8 bases fitting TRBD2. V gave up 5 bases and J gave up 7 bases; unmatched junction bases: 11. The CDR3 is made up of 14 amino acids. Germline V gene sequence: CDR1 DFQATT, CDR2 SNEGSKA (reference sequence). The CDR3 region has the DNA TGCAGTGCTGAGAAGAGCGGGAGAGGGTATACGCAGTATTTT. Protein: CSAEKSGRGYTQYF.

In this sample, this clonotype turned up a few times. V is TRBV9 and J is TRBJ2-3; no clear D gene. CDR3 length: 16 amino acids. The germline V and J ends were trimmed by 4 bases and 0 bases, with 15 bases remaining between them. The V gene's germline CDR1 is SGDLS and CDR2 YYNGEE. The chain's CDR3 is CASSPRSALSTDTQYF. Here the CDR3 DNA reads TGTGCCAGCAGCCCTCGGTCGGCTCTTAGCACAGATACGCAGTATTTT.

The CDR3 protein is CASSQGPRVYNQPQHF. CDR3 DNA sequence: TGCGCCAGCAGCCAAGGACCCAGGGTTTACAATCAGCCCCAGCATTTT. V gene TRBV4-1 combines with J gene TRBJ1-5; perhaps TRBD1 as D (5 bases). V was pared by 1 base and J by 3 bases, with 13 bases between. The CDR3 is made up of 16 amino acids. The V gene's germline CDR1 is MGHRA and CDR2 YSYEKL.

This clonotype was seen repeatedly, ten times or more. The V call is TRBV4-2, the J call TRBJ1-5; D unclear. Germline V lookup: CDR1 LGHNA, CDR2 YNFKEQ. This CDR3 spans 14 amino acids. Trimming cost V 1 base and J 1 base, with 5 bases left between them. This chain's CDR3 is CASSQAKSNQPQHF. DNA of the CDR3: TGTGCCAGCAGCCAAGCTAAGAGCAATCAGCCCCAGCATTTT.

The chain recombines TRBV6-2 or TRBV6-3 with TRBJ1-5; D gene unclear. CDR1 is MNHEY and CDR2 is SVGEGT in the germline V gene. The CDR3 contains 14 residues. V lost 7 bases and J 3 bases, leaving 13 bases between the germline ends. The CDR3 nucleotides read TGTGCCAGCACCGATACCGAGTACAATCAGCCCCAGCATTTT. Protein: CASTDTEYNQPQHF.

This clonotype was detected ten times or more. V is TRBV5-1 and J is TRBJ2-2; TRBD1 matches at 9 bases. CDR1 is SGHRS, CDR2 YFSETQ, per germline. Trimming took 0 bases from V and 5 from J; bases not matched to a gene: 8. The CDR3 extends over 17 amino acids. The CDR3, as DNA: TGCGCCAGCAGCTTGGCCGTGGGACAGGGTAGAACCGGGGAGCTGTTTTTT. Its translation is CASSLAVGQGRTGELFF.

This chain links TRBV20-1 with TRBJ2-1, with 8 bases matching TRBD2. Germline V CDR1 and CDR2: DFQATT, SNEGSKA (reference sequence). Trimming removed 1 base from V and 7 bases from J; junction bases left unmatched: 9. The CDR3 covers 15 residues. The CDR3 sequence: CSARVAGVAGNEQFF. The DNA for the CDR3 is TGCAGTGCTAGAGTGGCAGGGGTAGCGGGAAATGAGCAGTTCTTC.

The CDR3 DNA is TGCGCCAGCAGCCCGGGACAGGAGGAATCCTACGAGCAGTACTTC. It specifies CASSPGQEESYEQYF. The rearrangement uses TRBV5-1 and TRBJ2-7; 8 positions agree with TRBD1. Trimming at V came to 4 bases and at J to 1 base, leaving 7 bases not matched to a gene. The CDR3 contains 15 residues. Germline V gene sequence: CDR1 SGHRS, CDR2 YFSETQ.